Each of the 29 T cell receptor beta chains below was sequenced from the same sample in a study of cytomegalovirus exposure and HLA in healthy donors. Amplification used 60 Vbeta primers and 13 Jbeta primers. Using immunoSEQ multiplex PCR, the repertoire was profiled, and TCRdb retains in-frame clones only, with some absent. Among 85,000 to 100,000 clones listed, 55% to 75% were seen once. Material: PBMCs. The receptors were sampled from a man aged 60 to 69 in good health and CMV-seronegative.

V is TRBV9 and J is TRBJ2-7; 13 bases line up with TRBD2. Germline CDR1 SGDLS, CDR2 YYNGEE. This CDR3 has 15 residues. J was trimmed by 13 bases and V by 4 bases; bases with no gene match: 14. The CDR3 protein is CASSRSGTSGEVVYF. The CDR3 nucleotides read TGTGCCAGCAGCCGAAGCGGGACTAGCGGGGAAGTGGTATACTTC.

The chain employs TRBV30 and TRBJ2-7; D not resolved. Germline loops: CDR1 GTSNPN, CDR2 SVGIG (reference sequence). CDR3 size: 13 residues. V was pared by 1 base and J by 1 base, with 8 bases between. Written as DNA, the CDR3 is TGTGCCTGGAGTGGCCGGGTTTCCTACGAGCAGTACTTC. Encoded protein: CAWSGRVSYEQYF.

The J gene is TRBJ2-1, the V gene TRBV5-5; D is possibly TRBD1 (6 bases). The germline CDR1 and CDR2 sequences are SGHKS and YYEKEE (reference sequence). The CDR3 is 13 amino acids. V was clipped by 5 bases and J by 10 bases, with 16 bases between them. The CDR3 coding sequence is TGTGCCAGCAGACGCGCAGGGGCCCGGGAGCAGTTCTTC. Its protein is CASRRAGAREQFF.

This clone was detected only a few times. V usage is TRBV18 and J usage is TRBJ2-6; no definite D call. Per germline, CDR1 KGHSH and CDR2 LQKENI. The CDR3 sequence is 13 residues long. Between the trimmed V and J ends, which lost 6 bases and 8 bases, there was a span of 11 bases. The CDR3 region has the DNA TGTGCCAGCTCCCGAGGTGTTACCAACGTCCTGACTTTC. It encodes CASSRGVTNVLTF.

This sequence joins TRBV6-1 and TRBJ1-2; D may be TRBD1 (5 bases). In germline, CDR1 is MNHNS, CDR2 SASEGT. The CDR3 covers 16 residues. V dropped 2 bases and J dropped 7 bases, with 20 bases sitting between them. The CDR3 DNA reads TGTGCCAGCAGTGAACAAAGGGCAGGGAATAGCGGTGGCTACACCTTC. Translating it yields CASSEQRAGNSGGYTF.

This chain joins TRBV21-1 and TRBJ1-1; the D segment call TRBD1 is taken from the table without a DNA check. TRBV21-1 is a documented pseudogene. This CDR3 comprises 16 residues. The CDR3 DNA sequence: TGTGCCAGCAGCAAAGAGGCGGCCAGGGGAAACACTGAAGCTTTCTTT. Translation gives CASSKEAARGNTEAFF.

The rearrangement uses TRBV19 and TRBJ1-1; D may be TRBD1 (6 bases). Trimming shortened V by 0 bases and J by 3 bases, and 11 bases separated the two germline ends. CDR1 and CDR2 (germline): LNHDA, SQIVND (reference sequence). CDR3 length: 15 amino acids. In DNA form, the CDR3 reads TGTGCCAGTAGTATAGATAGTCAGGGGCACACTGAAGCTTTCTTT. It encodes CASSIDSQGHTEAFF. Together with reference TRBV19 and TRBJ1-1, the CDR3 gives the full variable domain: DGGITQSPKYLFRKEGQNVTLSCEQNLNHDAMYWYRQDPGQGLRLIYYSQIVNDFQKGDIAEGYSVSREKKESFPLTVTSAQKNPTAFYLCASSIDSQGHTEAFFGQGTRLTVV.

The gene calls are TRBV6-1 and TRBJ2-3, with 7 positions matching TRBD2. This CDR3 region has 17 residues. Germline CDR1 is MNHNS and CDR2 is SASEGT. With 4 bases clipped from V and 2 bases from J, the junction kept 12 bases outside the gene matches. Here the CDR3 DNA reads TGTGCCAGCAGTGGTTTGTGGAGCGGGGATATCACAGATACGCAGTATTTT. Translating gives CASSGLWSGDITDTQYF.

The chain uses TRBV9 and TRBJ1-1; D remains unclear. This CDR3 comprises 18 residues. The germline CDR1 and CDR2 sequences are SGDLS and YYNGEE. Deletions cut 4 bases from V and 0 bases from J, with 22 bases between. CDR3 sequence (DNA): TGTGCCAGCAGCCCTCATAATCCAGGCCCAGTCGTGAACACTGAAGCTTTCTTT. Translated, it gives CASSPHNPGPVVNTEAFF.

The gene calls are TRBV10-3 and TRBJ2-7; 9 bases are shared with TRBD1. This CDR3 contains 14 residues. From germline, CDR1 is ENHRY and CDR2 SYGVKD. V lost 4 bases and J lost 4; bases outside the gene matches: 5. The CDR3 DNA sequence: TGTGCCATCAGTGCGGGACAGGGTATATACGAGCAGTACTTC. It is translated as CAISAGQGIYEQYF.

This clone was seen more than once but under ten times. The DNA of the CDR3 is TGTGCCAGCCAAGCCCCCTGGCAGGGGAATTCACCCCTCCACTTT. Amino acid sequence: CASQAPWQGNSPLHF. The V call is TRBV6-5, the J call TRBJ1-6; a weak D match, TRBD1 (6 bases). V lost 8 bases and J lost 7, with 18 bases in between. CDR3 size: 15 residues. Germline loops: CDR1 MNHEY, CDR2 SVGAGI.

The J gene is TRBJ1-2, the V gene TRBV5-4; TRBD1 might be the D (5 bases). This CDR3 is built from 15 residues. Germline CDR1 is SGHNT and CDR2 is YYREEE (reference sequence). Trimming pared 0 bases from V and 2 bases from J, leaving 11 bases between. This CDR3 reads CASSLDTGLNYGYTF. The CDR3 DNA is TGTGCCAGCAGCTTGGATACAGGATTAAACTATGGCTACACCTTC.

V is TRBV11-3 and J is TRBJ2-7; 7 nucleotides match TRBD1. J was trimmed by 3 bases and V by 5 bases; bases with no gene match: 16. Germline loops: CDR1 SGHNT, CDR2 YENEEA. The CDR3 consists of 17 residues. The CDR3 region is CASSPRDRGAPHYEQYF. The CDR3 DNA is TGTGCCAGCAGCCCGAGGGACAGAGGGGCACCCCACTACGAGCAGTACTTC.

This chain connects TRBV7-9 to TRBJ2-7; 10 bases are a match to TRBD2. CDR1 and CDR2 (germline): SEHNR, FQNEAQ (reference sequence). This CDR3 spans 15 amino acids. V was pared by 6 bases and J by 0 bases, with 5 bases of the junction left unmatched. The CDR3 coding sequence is TGTGCCAGCAGTCCTAGCGGGAGTCTCTCCTACGAGCAGTACTTC. Protein: CASSPSGSLSYEQYF.

This rearrangement joins TRBV7-9 to TRBJ2-1; the D gene is possibly TRBD1 (6 bases). Germline CDR1 SEHNR, CDR2 FQNEAQ (reference sequence). The CDR3 consists of 12 residues. Trimming left V 1 base short and J 12 bases short, with 10 bases between. CDR3: CASSLVSRGQFF. CDR3 bases: TGTGCCAGCAGCTTAGTTTCCAGGGGGCAGTTCTTC.

The J gene is TRBJ1-5, the V gene TRBV6-6; no clear D. The V gene's germline CDR1 is MNHNY and CDR2 SVGAGI (reference sequence). Trimming pared 0 bases from V and 2 bases from J, leaving 8 bases between. The CDR3 consists of 15 residues. CDR3 bases: TGTGCCAGCAGTTACTCGTGGCAGGGCAATCAGCCCCAGCATTTT. It encodes CASSYSWQGNQPQHF.

V and J are TRBV25-1 and TRBJ1-1; D unclear. CDR3 length equals 13 residues. The germline CDR1 and CDR2 sequences are MGHDK and SYGVNS. The V and J ends lost 4 bases and 8 bases respectively, with 14 bases between them. Written as DNA, the CDR3 is TGTGCCAGCAGTGTGAAGAGGGATAGCGAAGCTTTCTTT. Protein product: CASSVKRDSEAFF.

This sequence joins TRBV6-5 and TRBJ1-5, with D possibly matching TRBD1 (5 bases). The CDR3 covers 15 residues. Germline CDR1 MNHEY, CDR2 SVGAGI. Trimming stripped 7 bases from V and 10 bases from J, with 23 bases between. CDR3 coding DNA: TGTGCCAGCAAATCCATTATGGCAGGGTCAAGCCCCCAGCATTTT. Amino acid sequence: CASKSIMAGSSPQHF.

This clone was counted at least ten times. The genes are TRBV6-1 and TRBJ2-7, with D perhaps TRBD2 (5 bases). The germline CDR1 and CDR2 sequences are MNHNS and SASEGT. This CDR3 spans 12 amino acids. The V and J ends lost 4 bases and 4 bases respectively, with 8 bases between them. Written as DNA, the CDR3 is TGTGCCAGCAGTGTCGAGGGATACGAGCAGTACTTC. Its protein product is CASSVEGYEQYF.

The V call is TRBV18, the J call TRBJ2-1, with D possibly TRBD2 on 6 matching bases. CDR3 length: 17 residues. Germline loops: CDR1 KGHSH, CDR2 LQKENI. V was trimmed by 1 base and J by 6 bases, leaving 19 bases between them. This CDR3 reads CASSPLRWQGLGNEQFF. CDR3 DNA: TGTGCCAGCTCACCACTTCGTTGGCAGGGACTCGGCAATGAGCAGTTCTTC. The full variable domain, its missing parts supplied by reference TRBV18 and TRBJ2-1, is NAGVMQNPRHLVRRRGQEARLRCSPMKGHSHVYWYRQLPEEGLKFMVYLQKENIIDESGMPKERFSAEFPKEGPSILRIQQVVRGDSAAYFCASSPLRWQGLGNEQFFGPGTRLTVL.

The CDR3 loop reads CASSETGGTEAFF. The CDR3 DNA reads TGTGCCAGCAGTGAAACAGGGGGGACTGAAGCTTTCTTT. The chain recombines TRBV27 with TRBJ1-1; 8 positions agree with TRBD1. In germline, CDR1 is MNHEY, CDR2 SMNVEV (reference sequence). This CDR3 has 13 residues. V was clipped by 5 bases and J by 5 bases; unmatched bases: 4.

The rearrangement joins TRBV5-1 to TRBJ2-3; 8 bases line up with TRBD1. The V gene end was trimmed by 4 bases and the J gene end by 1 base; junction bases not matched to a gene: 23. This CDR3 has 21 amino acids. Germline V CDR1 and CDR2: SGHRS, YFSETQ. CDR3 sequence (DNA): TGCGCCAGCAGCAGCGAATCCGGGACAGGCCGATTGGCGGTGGGCACAGATACGCAGTATTTT. Translation gives CASSSESGTGRLAVGTDTQYF.

The chain recombines TRBV5-1 with TRBJ1-1, with 11 bases lining up with TRBD1. Trimming took 3 bases from V and 7 from J; bases not matched to a gene: 11. This CDR3 is built from 16 residues. Germline assignment: CDR1 SGHRS and CDR2 YFSETQ. This CDR3 is CASSSDGQGAYSEAFF. In DNA, the CDR3 is TGCGCCAGCAGCTCAGACGGACAGGGGGCCTACAGTGAAGCTTTCTTT.

In its sample, this clone was seen a few times. V gene TRBV14 combines with J gene TRBJ1-2; 7 positions agree with TRBD1. Germline V gives CDR1 SGHDN, CDR2 FVKESK. This CDR3 has 13 amino acids. The J segment lost 6 bases and the V segment lost 1 base, leaving 2 bases of the junction unmatched. The chain's CDR3 is CASSQGTGDGYTF. For the CDR3, the DNA is TGTGCCAGCAGCCAAGGAACAGGGGATGGCTACACCTTC. The full variable domain, its missing parts supplied by reference TRBV14 and TRBJ1-2, is EAGVTQFPSHSVIEKGQTVTLRCDPISGHDNLYWYRRVMGKEIKFLLHFVKESKQDESGMPNNRFLAERTGGTYSTLKVQPAELEDSGVYFCASSQGTGDGYTFGSGTRLTVV.

The V gene is TRBV4-1, the J gene TRBJ2-7; TRBD1 is a possible D gene (5 bases). Trimming pared 5 bases from V and 0 bases from J, leaving 11 bases between. The CDR3 is 14 amino acids. From germline, CDR1 is MGHRA and CDR2 YSYEKL. The CDR3 DNA reads as TGCGCCAGCAGCAAACAGGCCAGCTCCTACGAGCAGTACTTC. Its protein is CASSKQASSYEQYF.

This clone was seen more than once but under ten times. The rearrangement links TRBV7-2 to TRBJ2-1; TRBD2 agrees at 8 bases. The CDR3 consists of 16 residues. J lost 7 bases, V lost 0 bases, and 8 bases had no gene match. CDR1 is SGHTA, CDR2 FQGNSA, per germline. The CDR3: CASSLAESVAGNEQFF. In DNA form, the CDR3 reads TGTGCCAGCAGCTTAGCTGAGTCGGTAGCGGGAAATGAGCAGTTCTTC.

This clone showed up many times. This chain's CDR3 is CASIKQGISGNTIYF. Here the CDR3 DNA reads TGCGCCAGCATTAAACAGGGGATCTCTGGAAACACCATATATTTT. The chain combines TRBV10-1 with TRBJ1-3; 7 bases align to TRBD1. J was trimmed by 0 bases and V by 7 bases; bases with no gene match: 6. CDR3 length: 15 residues. Germline CDR1 reads WNHNN; CDR2 reads SYGVQD (reference sequence).

V and J are TRBV5-4 and TRBJ1-2; D uncertain. This CDR3 is 12 amino acids long. In germline, CDR1 is SGHNT, CDR2 YYREEE (reference sequence). The V and J ends lost 0 bases and 8 bases respectively, with 8 bases between them. CDR3 sequence reads: CASSLDLSGYTF. The CDR3 DNA reads TGTGCCAGCAGCTTGGATCTATCCGGCTACACCTTC.

This chain joins TRBV14 and TRBJ2-7, with 8 positions matching TRBD1. The CDR3 contains 13 residues. CDR1 and CDR2 (germline): SGHDN, FVKESK. V trimming: 4 bases; J trimming: 6 bases; junction bases outside the gene matches: 5. CDR3 sequence (DNA): TGTGCCAGCAGCCCTCAGGGGGCCGTCGAGCAGTACTTC. Its translation is CASSPQGAVEQYF.